This is a list of T cell receptor beta chains from one sample in a study of blood T cell repertoires in COVID-19. The protocol was immunoSEQ multiplex PCR, while the TCRdb copy is restricted to in-frame clones and leaves out a portion. Of about 170,000 clones in the sample, less than 85% were seen once. The specimen was peripheral blood. The receptors stem from a woman aged 40 to 49 with COVID-19, enrolled during active disease. Both conserved end residues are part of each CDR3. The order of the fields is V gene, D gene, J gene, clone size, CDR3 DNA, CDR3 protein. The D gene is left open where the match is weak. Only some rows state a clone size, as once, few, many or a class for expanded clones.

TRBV5-1	NA	TRBJ2-1	NA	TGCGCCAGCAGCCCCGGGGGGACAGGTGAGCAGTTCTTC	CASSPGGTGEQFF
TRBV7-9	NA	TRBJ2-5	NA	TGTGCCAGCAACCGGGCAGGGAAACAAGAGACCCAGTACTTC	CASNRAGKQETQYF
TRBV19	TRBD2	TRBJ2-1	NA	TGTGCCAGTAGTATAGACGGGAGGGTCCTTACCTACAATGAGCAGTTCTTC	CASSIDGRVLTYNEQFF
TRBV11-3	TRBD2	TRBJ2-3	NA	TGTGCCAGCAGCTTAGGGGCTAGCGGTGCAGATACGCAGTATTTT	CASSLGASGADTQYF
TRBV4-1	TRBD1	TRBJ1-5	few	TGCGCCAGCAGCCTAGGGGGGACAGGGTTTAGCAATCAGCCCCAGCATTTT	CASSLGGTGFSNQPQHF
TRBV3-1/TRBV3-2	TRBD1	TRBJ2-1	NA	TGTGCCAGCAGCCAATCAAAACCGGGACAGCCTACCGCGAGCTCCTACAATGAGCAGTTCTTC	CASSQSKPGQPTASSYNEQFF
TRBV7-2	TRBD2	TRBJ2-1	NA	TGTGCCAGCAGCAAACAGCGGGGGGGAAATGAGCAGTTCTTC	CASSKQRGGNEQFF
TRBV7-2	NA	TRBJ2-3	NA	TGTGCCAGCAGCCCATCCCGAGGGAGGGATACGCAGTATTTT	CASSPSRGRDTQYF
TRBV7-9	NA	TRBJ2-2	few	TGTGCCAGCAAACAGGGAACAAACACCGGGGAGCTGTTTTTT	CASKQGTNTGELFF
TRBV7-8	TRBD1	TRBJ1-1	few	TGTGCCAGCAGCTTAGTTCCGGGACAGGGGTTGAAAAGTGAAGCTTTCTTT	CASSLVPGQGLKSEAFF
TRBV9	TRBD2	TRBJ2-2	NA	TGTGCCAGCAGCTTCGCGGGGGGTCGGACCGGGGAGCTGTTTTTT	CASSFAGGRTGELFF
TRBV4-1	NA	TRBJ2-5	NA	TGCGCCAGCAGCCAAGACAGGGATGGGGCAGAGACCCAGTACTTC	CASSQDRDGAETQYF
TRBV12-3/TRBV12-4	NA	TRBJ1-1	NA	TGTGCCAGCAGTTTGAAGGAGAGGGCTGAAGCTTTCTTT	CASSLKERAEAFF
TRBV7-7	NA	TRBJ2-2	NA	TGTGCTAGCAGCTTCGGGACACCTAACACCGGGGAGCTGTTTTTT	CASSFGTPNTGELFF
TRBV5-3	NA	TRBJ2-7	NA	TGTGCCAGAATCGTGACAAGGGGACACAGAAGCTCCTACGAGCAGTACTTC	CARIVTRGHRSSYEQYF
TRBV7-3	TRBD2	TRBJ2-7	NA	TGTGCCAGCAGCGGGGACTACCCCCCCTACGAGCAGTACTTC	CASSGDYPPYEQYF
TRBV2	NA	TRBJ2-3	NA	TGTGCCAGCAGGGCATGGCTTAGCCCAGATACGCAGTATTTT	CASRAWLSPDTQYF
TRBV7-9	NA	TRBJ2-2	NA	TGTGCCAGCCGCTCCGGGTCGACGGGAACCGGGGAGCTGTTTTTT	CASRSGSTGTGELFF
TRBV28	TRBD1	TRBJ1-5	NA	TGTGCCAGCAGTTTAGGGGACAGGGACTTTCAGCCCCAGCATTTT	CASSLGDRDFQPQHF
TRBV6-5	TRBD2	TRBJ2-2	NA	TGTGCCAGCAAGGATCTAGCGGGAACCACCGGGGAGCTGTTTTTT	CASKDLAGTTGELFF
TRBV27	NA	TRBJ1-2	NA	TGTGCCAGCAGGGGACTTTTATCCTATGGCTACACCTTC	CASRGLLSYGYTF
TRBV19	TRBD2	TRBJ2-3	NA	TGTGCCAGTAGTACGCGGGGACTAGCGGGGATTAGCACAGATACGCAGTATTTT	CASSTRGLAGISTDTQYF
TRBV10-3	NA	TRBJ2-1	NA	TGTGCCATCAGTGTTGCAGTTGAGCAGTTCTTC	CAISVAVEQFF
TRBV9	NA	TRBJ2-5	NA	TGTGCCAGCAGCGTACAGGCTAGCGCGGAGACCCAGTACTTC	CASSVQASAETQYF
TRBV5-6	NA	TRBJ2-5	NA	TGTGCCAGCAGCTTGAGGTCCGACTACCAAGAGACCCAGTACTTC	CASSLRSDYQETQYF
TRBV2	NA	TRBJ1-6	few	TGTGCCAGCAGTGTGATGGCAGGGGCCGTTTCACCCCTCCACTTT	CASSVMAGAVSPLHF
TRBV3-1/TRBV3-2	NA	TRBJ2-3	NA	TGTGCCAGCAGCCAAGGGGTCTTGAGCGGCAGCACAGATACGCAGTATTTT	CASSQGVLSGSTDTQYF
TRBV19	NA	TRBJ1-5	NA	TGTGCCAGTAGTCGCCGGGATAGCAATCAGCCCCAGCATTTT	CASSRRDSNQPQHF
TRBV4-2	TRBD2	TRBJ2-7	few	TGTGCCAGCAGCCAAGTCCCACTAGCGGGCTACGAGCAGTACTTC	CASSQVPLAGYEQYF
TRBV28	NA	TRBJ2-1	NA	TGTGCCAGCAGTTTAGAGGGGGAAAAGCAGTTCTTC	CASSLEGEKQFF
TRBV5-4	NA	TRBJ2-1	NA	TGTGCCAGCAGCTCCGGGATGAACAATGAGCAGTTCTTC	CASSSGMNNEQFF
TRBV7-3	NA	TRBJ2-1	NA	TGTGCCAGCAGCCAGGGAAGCCCCCACTCCTACAATGAGCAGTTCTTC	CASSQGSPHSYNEQFF
TRBV7-9	TRBD1	TRBJ1-2	NA	TGTGCCAGCAGCCCGCAGGGACAGGGGGTCTATGGCTACACCTTC	CASSPQGQGVYGYTF
TRBV5-1	NA	TRBJ2-5	few	TGCGCCAGCAGCCCCTATCCCGAGGAGACCCAGTACTTC	CASSPYPEETQYF
TRBV3-1/TRBV3-2	NA	TRBJ2-7	NA	TGTGCCAGCAGCCACTTTAAACAGGGCCGGGAGCAGTACTTC	CASSHFKQGREQYF
TRBV7-2	NA	TRBJ2-3	NA	TGTGCCAGCAGCTTAACCCAGGGGGGCGGGGCCTACACAGATACGCAGTATTTT	CASSLTQGGGAYTDTQYF
TRBV27	TRBD1	TRBJ2-7	NA	TGTGCCAGCACCCTAAGTGGGGGACAGGCCCACGAGCAGTACTTC	CASTLSGGQAHEQYF
TRBV30	TRBD1	TRBJ2-7	NA	TGTGCCTGGAGTGTACTTGGACAGGGGGCCTACGAGCAGTACTTC	CAWSVLGQGAYEQYF
TRBV3-1/TRBV3-2	NA	TRBJ1-1	NA	TGTGCCAGCAGCCCCAAGAGGGTCACTGAAGCTTTCTTT	CASSPKRVTEAFF
TRBV29-1	TRBD1	TRBJ2-3	NA	TGCAGCGTTGATCGGACAGGGGCCTCTAGCACAGATACGCAGTATTTT	CSVDRTGASSTDTQYF
TRBV20-1	NA	TRBJ2-3	NA	TGCAGTGCCTATTCTACAGATACGCAGTATTTT	CSAYSTDTQYF